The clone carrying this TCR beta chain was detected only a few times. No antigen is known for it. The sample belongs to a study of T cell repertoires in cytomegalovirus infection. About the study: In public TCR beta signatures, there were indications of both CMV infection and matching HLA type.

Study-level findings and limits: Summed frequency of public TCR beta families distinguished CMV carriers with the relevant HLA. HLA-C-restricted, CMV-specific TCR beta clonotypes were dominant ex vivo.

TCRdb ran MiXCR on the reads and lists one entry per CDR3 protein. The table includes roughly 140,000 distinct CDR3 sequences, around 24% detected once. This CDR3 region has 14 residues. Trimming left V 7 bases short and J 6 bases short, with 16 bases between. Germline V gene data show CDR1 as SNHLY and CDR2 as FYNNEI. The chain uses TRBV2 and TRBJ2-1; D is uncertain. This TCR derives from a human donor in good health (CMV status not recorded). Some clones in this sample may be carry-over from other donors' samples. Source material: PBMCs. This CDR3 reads CASKSSAVGNEQFF. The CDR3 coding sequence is TGTGCCAGCAAAAGCTCCGCCGTCGGCAATGAGCAGTTCTTC.